This T cell receptor (beta chain) was recorded in a study of T cell responses to AZD1222 COVID-19 vaccine. TCRdb's table, derived via immunoSEQ multiplex PCR, lists solely in-frame clones and lacks some. The sample carries around 66,000 clones, approximately 90% recorded once. The CDR3 length is 13 residues. Germline CDR1 LNHDA, CDR2 SQIVND (reference sequence). Trimming cost V 6 bases and J 2 bases; bases outside gene matches: 0. A note on this clone: The target antigen is unknown.

Overall study results and limits: CD4 TCRs associated with vaccination spanned spike, dominating at 160-218 and 743-854. It was only after the peak T cell response that any repertoires were sampled. Once two AZD1222 doses were given, Spike-specific TCR breadth and depth went up.

This chain joins TRBV19 and TRBJ1-2; 10 bases are shared with TRBD1. The receptor was derived from an adult who received the MenACWY meningococcal vaccine as a control. The starting material was peripheral blood, obtained 28 days after the second dose of the MenACWY control vaccine. The CDR3 is CASRDRGNYGYTF. The CDR3 DNA reads TGTGCCAGTAGGGACAGGGGGAACTATGGCTACACCTTC.